Sequencing of this TCR beta chain was carried out in a study of shared clonotypes between healthy human individuals. The CDR3 length is 14 residues. Between the trimmed V and J ends, which lost 4 bases and 7 bases, there was a span of 14 bases. Germline assignment: CDR1 MGHRA and CDR2 YSYEKL. Naive CD8 cells lacked CD45RO and underwent positive selection for CCR7, leaving out terminally differentiated effector memory CD45RA+ cells. Of note for this clone: Its antigen remains unidentified.

General study results and limits: The genetic and exposure-history diversity represented was limited by few donors. It was anticipated that sequencing depth would influence how many clonotypes donors shared. Compared with clonotypes that all four donors shared, non-shared clonotypes had lower generation probabilities.

Original handling: Quality scores were absent from the junction-only immunoSEQ sequences, so filtering differed. TCRdb's copy holds only in-frame clones and misses some; the assay was immunoSEQ multiplex PCR. V and J calls and clone size are given by that table; D and trimming were obtained from the DNA. Of roughly 2.1 million clones listed, just over 90% are singletons. The chain uses TRBV4-1 and TRBJ1-5; D remains unclear. The origin of this receptor is a man between 18 and 35 years old in good health. Some clones in this sample may be carry-over from other donors' samples. The source material was naive CD8+ T cells from PBMCs. The CDR3 loop reads CASSPATLGQPQHF. The CDR3 DNA sequence: TGCGCCAGCAGCCCCGCGACCCTCGGGCAGCCCCAGCATTTT.